Here is one T cell receptor (beta chain) with its context. This specimen belongs to a study of blood T cell repertoires in COVID-19. Whole-study context: Italy, Spain and the United States were the sources of the convalescent and acute COVID-19 samples. PBMCs, B-cell-depleted T cells, or T cells provided the cDNA or gDNA that made up the material.

Germline assignment: CDR1 SGHNT and CDR2 YYREEE (reference sequence). The CDR3 is 13 amino acids. Trimming removed 1 base from V and 7 bases from J, with 6 bases in between. Under the authors' procedure: From reference gene primer amplification, estimates of nucleated cell counts were derived. The repertoire was sequenced with immunoSEQ multiplex PCR; TCRdb's copy has only in-frame clones and lacks some. Clone size and the V and J calls come from that table; the DNA yielded D and trimming. The data show 150,000 to 200,000 clones, 88% seen once. The chain combines TRBV5-4 with TRBJ1-6; D ambiguous. Sequenced input: peripheral blood. The sequence came from a man aged 35-49 years with active or convalescent COVID-19. In DNA, the CDR3 is TGTGCCAGCAGCTTGACGAGCAATTCACCCCTCCACTTT. Amino acid sequence: CASSLTSNSPLHF.